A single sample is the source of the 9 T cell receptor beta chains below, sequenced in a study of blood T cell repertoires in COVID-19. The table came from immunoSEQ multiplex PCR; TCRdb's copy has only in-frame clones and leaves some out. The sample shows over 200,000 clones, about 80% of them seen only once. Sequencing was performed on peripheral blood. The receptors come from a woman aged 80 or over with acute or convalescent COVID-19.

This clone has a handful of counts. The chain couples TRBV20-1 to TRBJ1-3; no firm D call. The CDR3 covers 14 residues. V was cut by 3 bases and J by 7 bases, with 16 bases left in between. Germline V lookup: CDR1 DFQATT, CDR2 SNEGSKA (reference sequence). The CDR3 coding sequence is TGCAGTGCTAGTGGCCAGGTCCCTTACAACACCATATATTTT. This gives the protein CSASGQVPYNTIYF.

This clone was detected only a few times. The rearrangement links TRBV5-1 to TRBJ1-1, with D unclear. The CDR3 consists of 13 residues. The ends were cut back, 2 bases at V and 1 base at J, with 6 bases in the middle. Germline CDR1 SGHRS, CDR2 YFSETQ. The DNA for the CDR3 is TGCGCCAGCAGCTTTATAAAGAACACTGAAGCTTTCTTT. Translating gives CASSFIKNTEAFF.

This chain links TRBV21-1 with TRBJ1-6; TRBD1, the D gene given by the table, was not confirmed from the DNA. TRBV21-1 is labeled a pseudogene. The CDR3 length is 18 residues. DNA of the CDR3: TGTGCCAGCAGCAACTACTGCAGGGGGGTTATCTATAATTCACCCCTCCACTTT. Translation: CASSNYCRGVIYNSPLHF.

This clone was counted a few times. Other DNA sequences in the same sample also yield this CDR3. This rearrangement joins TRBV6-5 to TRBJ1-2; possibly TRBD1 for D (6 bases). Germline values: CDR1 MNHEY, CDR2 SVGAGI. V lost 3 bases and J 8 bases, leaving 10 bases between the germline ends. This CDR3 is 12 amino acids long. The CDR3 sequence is CASSYGQGGYTF. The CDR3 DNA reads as TGTGCCAGCAGTTATGGGCAGGGGGGCTACACCTTC.

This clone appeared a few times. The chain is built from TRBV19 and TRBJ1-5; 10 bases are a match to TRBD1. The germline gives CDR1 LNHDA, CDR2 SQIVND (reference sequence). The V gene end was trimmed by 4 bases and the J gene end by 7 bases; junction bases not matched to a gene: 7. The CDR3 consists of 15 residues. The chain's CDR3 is CASSRGQGRGQPQHF. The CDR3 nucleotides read TGTGCCAGTAGTAGGGGACAGGGGAGAGGACAGCCCCAGCATTTT.

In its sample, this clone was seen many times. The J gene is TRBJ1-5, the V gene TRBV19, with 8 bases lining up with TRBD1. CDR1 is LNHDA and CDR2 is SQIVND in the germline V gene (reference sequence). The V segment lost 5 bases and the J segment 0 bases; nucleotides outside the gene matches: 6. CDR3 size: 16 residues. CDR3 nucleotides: TGTGCCAGTAGTCAACTGACAGGGGTTAGCAATCAGCCCCAGCATTTT. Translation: CASSQLTGVSNQPQHF.

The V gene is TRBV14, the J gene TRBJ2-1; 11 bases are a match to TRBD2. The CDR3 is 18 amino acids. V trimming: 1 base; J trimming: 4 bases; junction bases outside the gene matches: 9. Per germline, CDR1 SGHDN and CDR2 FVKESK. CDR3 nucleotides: TGTGCCAGCAGCCAAGTGTTTACTAGCGGGAGCATTTACAATGAGCAGTTCTTC. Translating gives CASSQVFTSGSIYNEQFF.

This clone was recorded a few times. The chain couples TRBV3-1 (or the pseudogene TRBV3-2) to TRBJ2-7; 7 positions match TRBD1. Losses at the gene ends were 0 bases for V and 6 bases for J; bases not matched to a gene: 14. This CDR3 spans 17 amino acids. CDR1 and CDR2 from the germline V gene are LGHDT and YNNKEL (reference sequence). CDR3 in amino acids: CASSQDTAGGRWFEQYF. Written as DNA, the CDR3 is TGTGCCAGCAGCCAAGACACGGCAGGGGGAAGATGGTTCGAGCAGTACTTC.

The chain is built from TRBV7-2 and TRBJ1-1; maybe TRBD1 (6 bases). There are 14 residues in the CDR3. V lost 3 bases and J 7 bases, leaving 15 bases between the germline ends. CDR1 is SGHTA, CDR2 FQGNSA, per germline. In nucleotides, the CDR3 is TGTGCCAGCAGCTTCCTCCGGGACAATGGTGAAGCTTTCTTT. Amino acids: CASSFLRDNGEAFF.